This entry lists 15 T cell receptor beta chains sequenced from one sample in a study of cytomegalovirus exposure and HLA in healthy donors. A multiplex PCR was run with 60 Vbeta primers and 13 Jbeta primers. Here immunoSEQ multiplex PCR was the method, and the copy in TCRdb shows in-frame clones only, minus some. The data contain approximately 160,000 clones, 65% to 85% of them singletons. The sample taken for sequencing was PBMCs. These receptors were obtained from a woman in her 50s in good health and CMV-seropositive.

The chain carries TRBV2 and TRBJ1-1; no firm D call. The CDR3 covers 13 residues. From germline, CDR1 is SNHLY and CDR2 FYNNEI. Trimming took 7 bases from V and 5 from J, leaving 14 bases between them. The CDR3 nucleotides read TGTGCCAGCATCCCTGGCCCGGAGACTGAAGCTTTCTTT. Translating gives CASIPGPETEAFF.

This clone occurred a few times. This chain links TRBV5-1 with TRBJ2-1, with 11 nucleotides matching TRBD1. Looked up from germline, CDR1 is SGHRS and CDR2 is YFSETQ. V lost 4 bases to trimming and J lost 4 bases; unmatched junction nucleotides: 16. This CDR3 region has 19 residues. CDR3 loop: CASSLGTGGAPSLYNEQFF. The CDR3 DNA is TGCGCCAGCAGCCTGGGGACAGGGGGAGCCCCTTCCCTGTACAATGAGCAGTTCTTC. The full variable domain, in which reference TRBV5-1 and TRBJ2-1 provide the parts outside the CDR3, is KAGVTQTPRYLIKTRGQQVTLSCSPISGHRSVSWYQQTPGQGLQFLFEYFSETQRNKGNFPGRFSGRQFSNSRSEMNVSTLELGDSALYLCASSLGTGGAPSLYNEQFFGPGTRLTVL.

The chain is built from TRBV28 and TRBJ1-2, with D maybe TRBD1 (6 bases). V was shortened by 10 bases and J by 2 bases, with 20 bases between the two germline ends. Germline CDR1 reads MDHEN; CDR2 reads SYDVKM. The CDR3 has 15 residues. The CDR3 here is CATPGSRGKNYGYTF. The CDR3, as DNA: TGTGCCACCCCGGGATCCAGGGGAAAGAACTATGGCTACACCTTC.

J is TRBJ1-5 and V is TRBV5-1, with 7 nucleotides matching TRBD1. Germline CDR1 is SGHRS and CDR2 is YFSETQ. The V gene end was trimmed by 0 bases and the J gene end by 0 bases; junction bases not matched to a gene: 3. The CDR3 spans 16 residues. In nucleotides, the CDR3 is TGCGCCAGCAGCTTGGGGGACAGAAATAGCAATCAGCCCCAGCATTTT. Translated, it gives CASSLGDRNSNQPQHF. Filled out from reference TRBV5-1 and TRBJ1-5, the complete variable domain reads KAGVTQTPRYLIKTRGQQVTLSCSPISGHRSVSWYQQTPGQGLQFLFEYFSETQRNKGNFPGRFSGRQFSNSRSEMNVSTLELGDSALYLCASSLGDRNSNQPQHFGDGTRLSIL.

The chain carries TRBV27 and TRBJ2-1; no reliable D call. V was clipped by 2 bases and J by 4 bases, with 15 bases between them. CDR1 is MNHEY and CDR2 is SMNVEV in the germline V gene (reference sequence). The CDR3 extends over 16 amino acids. Here the CDR3 DNA reads TGTGCCAGCAGTTTAGTTCGTACCGGAGAATACAATGAGCAGTTCTTC. Its translation: CASSLVRTGEYNEQFF.

The chain joins TRBV7-3 to TRBJ2-5; D possibly corresponds to TRBD1 (6 bases). In germline, CDR1 is SGHTA, CDR2 FQGTGA. With 5 bases removed from V and 4 bases from J, the gap between germline ends came to 17 bases. The CDR3 runs to 15 residues. This chain's CDR3 is CASSQGSGSGETQYF. CDR3 coding DNA: TGTGCCAGCAGCCAGGGGTCGGGGTCAGGAGAGACCCAGTACTTC.

The V call is TRBV6-5, the J call TRBJ1-6; D remains unclear. The CDR3 covers 12 residues. CDR1 MNHEY and CDR2 SVGAGI come from the germline V gene. The ends were cut back, 2 bases at V and 7 bases at J, with 3 bases in the middle. The CDR3 region has the DNA TGTGCCAGCAGTTACCGGAATTCACCCCTCCACTTT. Protein product: CASSYRNSPLHF.

This clone has a handful of counts. This chain connects TRBV4-2 to TRBJ1-2; D unresolved. The CDR3 loop spans 16 amino acids. Trimming took off 0 bases at V and 5 bases at J, with 16 bases between the two ends. Germline V gene data show CDR1 as LGHNA and CDR2 as YNFKEQ. CDR3 protein: CASSQEVGADQYGYTF. CDR3 in DNA: TGTGCCAGCAGCCAAGAAGTTGGAGCCGACCAATATGGCTACACCTTC.

The rearrangement links TRBV5-6 to TRBJ2-1, with D possibly being TRBD1 (5 bases). Trimming cost V 0 bases and J 7 bases, with 11 bases left between them. CDR1 is SGHDT, CDR2 YYEEEE, per germline. This CDR3 is built from 14 residues. CDR3 loop: CASSLVGAGNEQFF. CDR3 coding DNA: TGTGCCAGCAGCTTGGTAGGGGCCGGGAATGAGCAGTTCTTC.

The chain combines TRBV7-2 with TRBJ2-3; D call uncertain. Deletions cut 0 bases from V and 7 bases from J, with 17 bases between. Per the germline V gene, CDR1 is SGHTA and CDR2 is FQGNSA. The length of the CDR3 is 16 residues. CDR3 sequence reads: CASSLAHPPRGNTQYF. In DNA, the CDR3 is TGTGCCAGCAGCTTAGCTCATCCTCCCCGAGGCAATACGCAGTATTTT.

V is TRBV29-1 and J is TRBJ2-1; 11 nucleotides line up with TRBD2. The J segment lost 0 bases and the V segment lost 1 base, leaving 5 bases of the junction unmatched. Looked up from germline, CDR1 is SQVTM and CDR2 is ANQGSEA. The CDR3 is 17 amino acids. This chain's CDR3 is CSVEGLAGGSSYNEQFF. The CDR3 coding sequence is TGCAGCGTTGAAGGTTTAGCGGGGGGGAGCTCCTACAATGAGCAGTTCTTC.

This clone showed up just a few times. The chain uses TRBV25-1 and TRBJ1-5; D perhaps matches TRBD1 (5 bases). Germline V gene lookup returns CDR1 MGHDK and CDR2 SYGVNS. Trimming cost V 6 bases and J 7 bases, with 16 bases left between them. This CDR3 has 14 amino acids. DNA for the CDR3: TGTGCCAGCAGCCTCCCAGGGATCGACCAGCCCCAGCATTTT. Residues: CASSLPGIDQPQHF.

The rearrangement links TRBV5-4 to TRBJ2-4; 13 bases align to TRBD2. The V gene end was trimmed by 0 bases and the J gene end by 0 bases; junction bases not matched to a gene: 3. Germline V gene lookup returns CDR1 SGHNT and CDR2 YYREEE (reference sequence). The CDR3 totals 18 residues. The CDR3 reads CASSLGTSGSLAKNIQYF. The CDR3 DNA follows: TGTGCCAGCAGCTTGGGGACTAGCGGGAGTTTAGCCAAAAACATTCAGTACTTC.

The chain recombines TRBV27 with TRBJ2-7, with TRBD1 matching 10 bases. From germline, CDR1 is MNHEY and CDR2 SMNVEV (reference sequence). Trimming took 0 bases from V and 7 from J; bases not matched to a gene: 9. This CDR3 is 16 amino acids long. The CDR3: CASSLSPRQGAWEQYF. The CDR3 DNA reads as TGTGCCAGCAGTTTATCACCGCGACAGGGGGCGTGGGAGCAGTACTTC.

The chain is built from TRBV25-1 and TRBJ1-5, with 10 bases fitting TRBD1. CDR1 is MGHDK, CDR2 SYGVNS, per germline. The CDR3 contains 15 residues. Trimming cost V 4 bases and J 4 bases; bases outside gene matches: 4. CDR3 nucleotide sequence: TGTGCCAGCAGTGGGGACAGGGGCCATAATCAGCCCCAGCATTTT. This translates into CASSGDRGHNQPQHF.